These T cell receptor beta chains were read from a single sample in a study of shared clonotypes between healthy human individuals. Here immunoSEQ multiplex PCR was the method, and the copy in TCRdb shows in-frame clones only, minus some. Of about 2.4 million clones in the sample, approximately 94% were seen once. The specimen sequenced was naive CD4+ T cells from PBMCs. Every receptor here comes from a man younger than 35 in good health. Some clones in this sample may be carry-over from other donors' samples. The CDR3 runs from the conserved cysteine through the conserved F or W. A D gene is named only where the DNA matches it firmly.

v_gene,d_gene,j_gene,CDR3nt,CDR3aa
TRBV29-1,TRBD1,TRBJ2-3,TGCAGCGCGCGGACAGGGGGCGCAGATACGCAGTATTTT,CSARTGGADTQYF
TRBV18,NA,TRBJ1-1,TGTGCCAGCGCGAACGCGAGGAACACTGAAGCTTTCTTT,CASANARNTEAFF
TRBV29-1,NA,TRBJ2-1,TGCAGCAGCGGGACACACAATGAGCAGTTCTTC,CSSGTHNEQFF
TRBV18,TRBD2,TRBJ2-3,TGTGCCAGCTCAACCTTAGCGGGAGTGGCAGATACGCAGTATTTT,CASSTLAGVADTQYF
TRBV28,TRBD1,TRBJ1-1,TGTGCCAGCAGTTTAGGGACAGGCTACACTGAAGCTTTCTTT,CASSLGTGYTEAFF
TRBV19,TRBD2,TRBJ2-7,TGTGCCAGTAGTAGTCTAGCGGGAGCTTACGAGCAGTACTTC,CASSSLAGAYEQYF
TRBV6-1,TRBD2,TRBJ2-7,TGTGCCAGCAGTGAAGCCCTGAGCGGGGGAACGTCCGAGCAGTACTTC,CASSEALSGGTSEQYF
TRBV28,NA,TRBJ2-1,TGTGCCAGCAGTTTAACGGCTAGCCCGCGGTTCTTC,CASSLTASPRFF
TRBV27,TRBD1,TRBJ2-7,TGTGCCAGCAGCCTCAGGGGGACAGGGGCCGGCCCGGGATACTACGAGCAGTACTTC,CASSLRGTGAGPGYYEQYF
TRBV2,NA,TRBJ2-7,TGTGCCAGCAGTGAAGGTGGAGCTTACGAGCAGTACTTC,CASSEGGAYEQYF
TRBV30,NA,TRBJ2-1,TGTGCCTGGACCCTTGGAGCGGCTGAGCAGTTCTTC,CAWTLGAAEQFF
TRBV4-1,NA,TRBJ2-2,TGCGCCAGCAGCCGGGGACCGGGACAAAATAATGGGGAGCTGTTTTTT,CASSRGPGQNNGELFF
TRBV28,TRBD1,TRBJ2-3,TGTGCCAGCCGGGACAGAATTTACCGGGATACGCAGTATTTT,CASRDRIYRDTQYF